The clone carrying this T cell receptor (beta chain) was found a few times. This entry belongs to a study of shared T cell receptors in the human thymus. Clones were read by immunoSEQ multiplex PCR, and TCRdb kept only the in-frame ones, dropping some. The table records 700,000 or so clones, roughly 88% of them present only once. These same records also appear under a second study, on human thymus T cells. This second study says: Infants, healthy and Finnish, who were having corrective surgery for congenital heart defects served as donors. It looked as if thymic and blood repertoires used V and J genes in a biased way.

The clonotype was recovered from a girl under three years old with a congenital heart defect. The sequencing sample was made of thymocytes.

The CDR3 here is CACVGGSNSPLHF. In DNA form, the CDR3 reads TGTGCCTGTGTCGGGGGGAGTAATTCACCCCTCCACTTT. This sequence joins TRBV30 and TRBJ1-6, with a weak D call TRBD1 (5 bases). The CDR3 contains 13 residues. Trimming cost V 6 bases and J 6 bases, with 12 bases left between them. Germline V gene lookup returns CDR1 GTSNPN and CDR2 SVGIG (reference sequence).